This T cell receptor (beta chain) was recovered during a study of cytomegalovirus exposure and HLA in healthy donors. Broader study findings: A highly shared variant cluster was judged a likely technical artifact.

Comments on this clone: Its antigen is still unknown.

Both 60 Vbeta primers and 13 Jbeta primers went into the PCR. The method was immunoSEQ multiplex PCR; TCRdb's version includes in-frame clones alone and lacks a portion of them. The sample has 150,000 to 200,000 clones; approximately 85% are singletons. Sequencing was done on a sample of PBMCs. This clonotype originated in a woman aged 50 to 65 in good health and CMV-seronegative.

CDR3 residues: CSASGQEGYTF. The CDR3 nucleotides read TGCAGTGCTTCCGGACAGGAGGGCTACACCTTC. This chain connects TRBV20-1 to TRBJ1-2, with 7 positions matching TRBD1. V lost 5 bases and J lost 8; bases outside the gene matches: 5. The CDR3 totals 11 residues. Germline V gene lookup returns CDR1 DFQATT and CDR2 SNEGSKA (reference sequence).